Given below is one T cell receptor beta chain in context. This entry belongs to a study of T cells after somatic rescue of genetic block. V lost 1 base and J lost 4, with 16 bases in between. CDR1 MGHDK and CDR2 SYGVNS come from the germline V gene. The CDR3 covers 16 residues. Sequencing was performed with immunoSEQ multiplex PCR; in TCRdb, only in-frame clones are kept and a portion is missing. The sample contains tens of thousands of clones, about nine tenths of which appear only once. This sequence was found in a woman younger than 35. The V and J genes are TRBV25-1 and TRBJ1-1, with a possible D match to TRBD1 (5 bases). The sequenced material came from peripheral blood mononuclear cells (PBMCs). The CDR3 loop reads CASSELGARDGTEAFF. The CDR3 bases are TGTGCCAGCAGTGAATTGGGCGCCCGGGACGGCACTGAAGCTTTCTTT.